This T cell receptor (beta chain) came from a study of blood T cells in healthy people across ages (dated by TCRdb to the mid-2010s). For the wider study: In model experiments, template switching captured about one uniquely barcoded TCR beta cDNA molecule for every two T cells. Age-related changes in TCR beta repertoire diversity were measured in the study by deep sequencing normalized with unique cDNA molecular identifiers. The donors were split into four age groups: young (average 16 years), middle-aged (over 35), aged (more than 55) and long-lived (approximately 89). To avoid experimental bias, donors of different ages were spread randomly across the sequencing lanes. The study analyzed two additional independent replicas of 1 million unique cDNA reads from the same blood draw for two donors, one aged 18 to 30 and one aged 80 or older.

The method behind the library was 5' RACE. The reads were generated on an Illumina HiSeq 2500. A second PCR of about 6 to 11 cycles was run with a J-beta primer mix and a sample-barcoded 5' primer. A template-switch 5' adaptor carrying 12 random nucleotides introduced a unique molecular identifier onto each TCR beta cDNA molecule. Each sample yielded at least 2.5 million CDR3-containing paired-end reads. All of the RNA was converted into first-strand cDNA using the Mint cDNA synthesis kit, with a TRBC-specific oligonucleotide serving as the primer. All cDNA was treated with uracil-DNA glycosylase and then went through a first 18-cycle PCR with the universal primers M1SS and BC2_uni_R. In the paper's pipeline: Normalization of each sample was performed by random selection of 1 million high-quality reads, each carrying a distinct molecular identifier. Reads sharing molecular identifiers were discarded rather than binned into consensus sequences. MiTCR, set to a Q25 quality threshold and the strictest error-elimination algorithm, was used for CDR3 identification, clonotype clustering and error correction. Lower-bound total TCR beta diversity was estimated with a nonparametric unseen species model using Euler transformation. TCRdb reran the public reads through fastp at Q25 and MiXCR, keeping productive beta chains. Identical CDR3 proteins give one entry, which carries the most common genes and DNA. These V and J calls derive from TCRdb rather than the authors' analysis. The table for this sample lists about 750,000 distinct CDR3 sequences; about 55% of them were counted only once. The ten biggest clones cover approximately 40% of the sample.

What the authors observed across the whole study: As age increased, observed TCR beta diversity per million T cells dropped in a roughly linear way, and a significant reduction was already evident by age about 40. Because profiling used bulk unsorted PBMCs, naive and antigen-experienced compartments could not be compared conclusively. Compared with the aged group, more naive CD4+ T cells, fewer expanded clones and increased TCR diversity were shown by the long-lived group, suggesting age selection. Estimates of total diversity based on one million sequenced T cells were regarded as lower bounds and as underestimates. Because the CMV infection status of the donors was unknown, age-related changes in expanded clonotypes may potentially have been confounded. Observed TCR beta diversity correlated strongly with the percentage of naive T cells measured by flow cytometry.

Notes on this clonotype: No cognate antigen has been identified for it. No much larger clonotype is one base removed from it; base qualities were not supplied.

Looking up the germline V gene yields CDR1 MGHDK and CDR2 SYGVNS. Counted from cysteine to phenylalanine, this CDR3 has 15 amino acids. Kept here is only the CDR3 DNA, which spans 45 bases and is read in frame from base 1. Compared with germline, V lacks 0 bases and J lacks 1 base; bases without a gene match: 1. The 39 donors, aged about 6 to 95 years, were systemically healthy Caucasian individuals from Russia. About 10 milliliters of peripheral blood were drawn from each donor into EDTA-treated Vacutainer tubes. PBMCs were isolated by Ficoll-Paque density-gradient centrifugation, with at least 6 million obtained per sample. Total RNA was extracted from PBMCs with Trizol reagent, with at least 5.5 micrograms obtained per sample. For every donor, flow cytometry on a PBMC aliquot measured the percentage of naive CD45RAhigh/CD27high T cells.

The TCR originated in an elderly man in good health. Sequenced input: blood. The V and J genes are TRBV25-1 and TRBJ1-1, with TRBD1 identical over 8 junction bases. The encoded CDR3 is CASSEYQGANTEAFF. In nucleotide form, the sequence is TGTGCCAGCAGTGAATATCAGGGGGCGAACACTGAAGCTTTCTTT. With the portions outside the CDR3 filled from the reference TRBV25-1 and TRBJ1-1 genes, the complete variable region becomes EADIYQTPRYLVIGTGKKITLECSQTMGHDKMYWYQQDPGMELHLIHYSYGVNSTEKGDLSSESTVSRIRTEHFPLTLESARPSHTSQYLCASSEYQGANTEAFFGQGTRLTVV.